One sample yielded the 30 T cell receptor beta chains listed below, sequenced in a study of blood T cell repertoires in COVID-19. The repertoire was sequenced with immunoSEQ multiplex PCR; TCRdb's copy has only in-frame clones and lacks some. The sample has 650,000 to 800,000 clones, around 90% seen once. Sequencing was performed on peripheral blood. All receptors derive from a young woman with acute or convalescent COVID-19.

J is TRBJ1-5 and V is TRBV6-2 or TRBV6-3, with D unresolved. The CDR3 runs 18 residues. V lost 0 bases and J lost 0, with 15 bases in between. Germline lookup yields CDR1 MNHEY and CDR2 SVGEGT. Here the CDR3 reads CASSYSTGSGRSNQPQHF. CDR3 DNA sequence: TGTGCCAGCAGTTACTCGACGGGGAGCGGGCGTAGCAATCAGCCCCAGCATTTT.

This clone was detected ten times or more. This rearrangement joins TRBV6-2 or TRBV6-3 to TRBJ2-1; D is unresolved. CDR3 length equals 13 residues. Germline CDR1 MNHEY, CDR2 SVGEGT. V was shortened by 6 bases and J by 4 bases, with 10 bases between the two germline ends. The CDR3 DNA reads as TGTGCCAGCAGCCCCCTAGAGTACAATGAGCAGTTCTTC. Its translation is CASSPLEYNEQFF.

This chain connects TRBV5-1 to TRBJ1-6, with D possibly matching TRBD1 (6 bases). This CDR3 contains 17 residues. Per germline, CDR1 SGHRS and CDR2 YFSETQ. V was trimmed by 0 bases and J by 0 bases, leaving 10 bases between them. CDR3 coding DNA: TGCGCCAGCAGCTTGGGGACAGCGAGCTCCTATAATTCACCCCTCCACTTT. This sequence encodes CASSLGTASSYNSPLHF.

This clone was observed a single time. V and J are TRBV6-4 and TRBJ2-2; TRBD2 might be the D (6 bases). The V gene lost 2 bases and the J gene lost 5 bases, with 6 bases spanning the gap. The germline gives CDR1 MRHNA, CDR2 SNTAGT. This CDR3 has 13 amino acids. CDR3 sequence: CASSDLATGELFF. The CDR3, as DNA: TGTGCCAGCAGTGACCTAGCGACCGGGGAGCTGTTTTTT.

V gene TRBV6-5 combines with J gene TRBJ2-7, with TRBD1 matching 8 bases. Germline-derived CDR1 and CDR2 are MNHEY and SVGAGI. The CDR3 has 14 residues. V lost 6 bases and J lost 3; bases outside the gene matches: 7. The CDR3 region is CASRNRDRRYEQYF. The CDR3 nucleotides are TGTGCCAGCAGGAACCGGGACAGGCGCTACGAGCAGTACTTC.

This clone was counted a single time. V gene TRBV6-5 combines with J gene TRBJ2-1, with TRBD1 identical over 8 bases. This CDR3 has 15 amino acids. CDR1 and CDR2 from the germline V gene are MNHEY and SVGAGI. Losses at the gene ends were 4 bases for V and 0 bases for J; bases not matched to a gene: 2. The CDR3 is CASSLDRGSYNEQFF. CDR3 coding DNA: TGTGCCAGCAGTTTAGACAGGGGCTCCTACAATGAGCAGTTCTTC.

The chain has TRBV19 and TRBJ1-1; tentatively, D is TRBD1 (5 bases). CDR3 length: 13 amino acids. V was trimmed by 7 bases and J by 5 bases, leaving 14 bases between them. The germline CDR1 and CDR2 sequences are LNHDA and SQIVND (reference sequence). CDR3 nucleotide sequence: TGTGCCAGTATGAAGGGGTTGGGGACTGAAGCTTTCTTT. Protein product: CASMKGLGTEAFF.

V is TRBV9 and J is TRBJ1-1; D uncertain. V lost 0 bases and J 1 base, leaving 7 bases between the germline ends. This CDR3 spans 14 amino acids. Germline assignment: CDR1 SGDLS and CDR2 YYNGEE. In DNA form, the CDR3 reads TGTGCCAGCAGCGTAGGGTCGGGGAACACTGAAGCTTTCTTT. Protein product: CASSVGSGNTEAFF.

V usage is TRBV10-3 and J usage is TRBJ2-7; 7 nucleotides line up with TRBD1. The CDR3 runs to 14 residues. The junction had 13 bases not matched to a gene; V was cut back by 7 bases and J by 7 bases. CDR1 and CDR2 (germline): ENHRY, SYGVKD. In nucleotides, the CDR3 is TGTGCCATCACCTCCCGGGACAGTCGGGGTGAGCAGTACTTC. Translated: CAITSRDSRGEQYF.

DNA for the CDR3: TGTGCCAGCAGTGAAGATGTTGGCCAGGGGAGCACTGAAGCTTTCTTT. Translating gives CASSEDVGQGSTEAFF. J is TRBJ1-1 and V is TRBV6-1; TRBD1 might be the D (6 bases). This CDR3 spans 16 amino acids. The V and J ends lost 1 base and 4 bases respectively, with 16 bases between them. Germline lookup yields CDR1 MNHNS and CDR2 SASEGT.

The gene calls are TRBV5-1 and TRBJ2-3; perhaps TRBD2 as D (7 bases). Between the trimmed V and J ends, which lost 5 bases and 1 base, there was a span of 20 bases. This CDR3 region has 17 residues. Germline CDR1 SGHRS, CDR2 YFSETQ. The CDR3 region is CASRRVGAGAGTDTQYF. In nucleotides, the CDR3 is TGCGCCAGCAGAAGGGTAGGCGCGGGGGCGGGCACAGATACGCAGTATTTT.

The rearrangement uses TRBV19 and TRBJ1-2, with D maybe TRBD1 (5 bases). The length of the CDR3 is 14 residues. Germline V gene lookup returns CDR1 LNHDA and CDR2 SQIVND (reference sequence). Deletions cut 6 bases from V and 4 bases from J, with 15 bases between. This CDR3 reads CASSPGWGVYGYTF. As DNA, the CDR3 is TGTGCCAGTAGCCCCGGGTGGGGGGTCTATGGCTACACCTTC.

This chain connects TRBV11-2 to TRBJ2-3; tentative D call: TRBD2 (5 bases). Trimming removed 4 bases at V and 5 bases at J, with 13 bases between. The germline gives CDR1 SGHAT, CDR2 FQNNGV. The CDR3 has 14 amino acids. This CDR3 reads CASSSSLQVDTQYF. In DNA form, the CDR3 reads TGTGCCAGCAGCTCTAGCCTACAAGTAGATACGCAGTATTTT.

This rearrangement joins TRBV20-1 to TRBJ1-1; D gene ambiguous. V lost 3 bases, J lost 2 bases, and 10 bases lay in between. There are 13 residues in the CDR3. Looked up from germline, CDR1 is DFQATT and CDR2 is SNEGSKA (reference sequence). The CDR3 nucleotides are TGCAGTGCTAGTTTACTTCCAAACACTGAAGCTTTCTTT. Protein product: CSASLLPNTEAFF.

On this clone itself: At one end the junction does not follow the germline gene, possibly because of a read error. The chain links TRBV4-3 to TRBJ1-3, with 12 bases matching TRBD1. The V gene's germline CDR1 is LGHNA and CDR2 YSLEER. This CDR3 region has 16 residues. As DNA, the CDR3 is TGCGCCAGTTCCCCTTGGCCGGGACAGGGGGCTGTAATGCTTCGTTTT. Translating gives CASSPWPGQGAVMLRF.

The genes are TRBV13 and TRBJ2-3, with 9 bases aligning to TRBD2. This CDR3 has 16 amino acids. In germline, CDR1 is PRHDT, CDR2 FYEKMQ (reference sequence). Trimming took 5 bases from V and 4 from J; bases not matched to a gene: 10. CDR3 in amino acids: CASSLSPSGAADTQYF. For the CDR3, the DNA is TGTGCCAGCAGCCTCTCCCCTAGCGGGGCTGCAGATACGCAGTATTTT.

J is TRBJ2-3 and V is TRBV30; the D gene is possibly TRBD2 (6 bases). The V and J ends lost 3 bases and 5 bases respectively, with 6 bases between them. Germline V gives CDR1 GTSNPN, CDR2 SVGIG (reference sequence). The CDR3 spans 11 residues. The CDR3 sequence: CAWRGGDTQYF. CDR3 nucleotide sequence: TGTGCCTGGAGGGGAGGAGATACGCAGTATTTT.

The chain links TRBV21-1 to TRBJ1-3. TRBV21-1 is listed as a pseudogene. The CDR3 is made up of 17 amino acids. The CDR3 nucleotides are TGTGCCAGCAGCAAAGTGGGAGGACGGTTCTCTGGAAACACCATATATTTT. It is translated as CASSKVGGRFSGNTIYF.

Regarding this clone: Other DNA sequences in this specimen translate into the identical CDR3. This chain joins TRBV9 and TRBJ1-3; D not resolved. Per the germline V gene, CDR1 is SGDLS and CDR2 is YYNGEE. V dropped 4 bases and J dropped 4 bases, with 12 bases sitting between them. The CDR3 runs to 14 residues. The CDR3 DNA reads TGTGCCAGCAGCCCAACCGGGTCCGGAAACACCATATATTTT. Translation: CASSPTGSGNTIYF.

The rearrangement links TRBV19 to TRBJ2-7; 8 bases are shared with TRBD1. From germline, CDR1 is LNHDA and CDR2 SQIVND (reference sequence). J lost 4 bases, V lost 6 bases, and 11 bases had no gene match. This CDR3 is 15 amino acids long. CDR3 DNA: TGTGCCAGTAGCTCAAATTTGGACAGGGTTTACGAGCAGTACTTC. Amino acid sequence: CASSSNLDRVYEQYF.

The chain links TRBV5-4 to TRBJ1-2, with a tentative D call TRBD1 (5 bases). Germline-derived CDR1 and CDR2 are SGHNT and YYREEE (reference sequence). Trimming took off 10 bases at V and 8 bases at J, with 12 bases between the two ends. This CDR3 is built from 10 residues. CDR3 in amino acids: CAWMTVGYTF. The DNA of the CDR3 is TGTGCCTGGATGACAGTCGGCTACACCTTC.

J is TRBJ1-1 and V is TRBV21-1; TRBD1 is the table's D call, not checked against the DNA. TRBV21-1 is a pseudogene locus. The CDR3 is 17 residues long. The DNA of the CDR3 is TGTGCCAGCAGCAAAGCCCGAAGGGGACAGGCCAAGAAGGGAGCTTTCTTT. It is translated as CASSKARRGQAKKGAFF.

V and J are TRBV9 and TRBJ2-5, with D possibly matching TRBD1 (6 bases). Trimming left V 4 bases short and J 4 bases short, with 14 bases between. CDR3 length equals 14 residues. Looked up from germline, CDR1 is SGDLS and CDR2 is YYNGEE. CDR3 sequence: CASSPLRGSETQYF. In DNA, the CDR3 is TGTGCCAGCAGCCCCCTTAGGGGGTCAGAGACCCAGTACTTC.

This clone appeared a single time. This chain connects TRBV9 to TRBJ2-1, with a tentative D call TRBD2 (5 bases). V dropped 3 bases and J dropped 8 bases, with 12 bases sitting between them. There are 13 residues in the CDR3. Germline V gene sequence: CDR1 SGDLS, CDR2 YYNGEE. CDR3 in amino acids: CASSARPGDEQFF. Here the CDR3 DNA reads TGTGCCAGCAGCGCACGCCCCGGGGATGAGCAGTTCTTC.

The chain employs TRBV11-3 and TRBJ2-7, with TRBD2 identical over 7 bases. Germline-derived CDR1 and CDR2 are SGHNT and YENEEA. There are 13 residues in the CDR3. J lost 3 bases, V lost 5 bases, and 4 bases had no gene match. The CDR3 sequence: CASSIGGDYEQYF. The CDR3 DNA is TGTGCCAGCAGCATTGGGGGGGACTACGAGCAGTACTTC.

The chain uses TRBV9 and TRBJ1-1; 7 positions agree with TRBD1. CDR1 and CDR2 (germline): SGDLS, YYNGEE. This CDR3 has 19 residues. Trimming removed 0 bases from V and 0 bases from J; junction bases left unmatched: 14. CDR3 residues: CASSVEGAGPPRLNTEAFF. For the CDR3, the DNA is TGTGCCAGCAGCGTAGAGGGGGCGGGGCCCCCCCGATTGAACACTGAAGCTTTCTTT.

This clone was counted once. The V gene is TRBV24-1, the J gene TRBJ1-2; D perhaps matches TRBD1 (6 bases). Trimming removed 3 bases at V and 6 bases at J, with 16 bases between. This CDR3 contains 15 residues. Germline V gene data show CDR1 as KGHDR and CDR2 as SFDVKD. CDR3 in DNA: TGTGCCACCAGTGATCCGAGGGGGTTGGGGGATGGCTACACCTTC. Amino acid sequence: CATSDPRGLGDGYTF.

The V call is TRBV4-3, the J call TRBJ2-3; TRBD2 matches at 13 bases. The germline CDR1 and CDR2 sequences are LGHNA and YSLEER. The CDR3 loop spans 16 amino acids. The ends lost 4 bases at V and 3 bases at J; junction bases unmatched: 4. CDR3 loop: CASSLGLAGETDTQYF. CDR3 coding DNA: TGCGCCAGCAGCCTCGGACTAGCGGGGGAGACAGATACGCAGTATTTT.

The chain combines TRBV6-5 with TRBJ1-1; no firm D call. V dropped 5 bases and J dropped 1 base, with 14 bases sitting between them. CDR1 MNHEY and CDR2 SVGAGI come from the germline V gene. This CDR3 has 15 amino acids. Written as DNA, the CDR3 is TGTGCCAGCAGTCTAGGAGGAGCCTCGAACACTGAAGCTTTCTTT. Translation: CASSLGGASNTEAFF.

CDR3 coding DNA: TGTGCCAGCAGCCAAGATTGGGCCACCACAGATACGCAGTATTTT. It yields the protein CASSQDWATTDTQYF. V and J are TRBV3-1 (or the pseudogene TRBV3-2) and TRBJ2-3; D is unresolved. This CDR3 has 15 amino acids. V was shortened by 0 bases and J by 2 bases, with 9 bases between the two germline ends. Germline V gives CDR1 LGHDT, CDR2 YNNKEL (reference sequence).